This T cell receptor beta chain was recorded in a study of blood T cell repertoires in COVID-19. Some clones are missing from TCRdb's copy, which holds only in-frame ones; the method was immunoSEQ multiplex PCR. Of over 200,000 clones listed, less than 90% were seen once; the top ten hold 3% to 3.5%. This CDR3 has 11 residues. V was clipped by 11 bases and J by 8 bases, with 13 bases between them. Clinical history as reported by participants underpinned cohort assignment. This TCR was sampled from a woman between 50 and 59 years old in a cohort exposed to, infected with or recovered from COVID-19 (not recorded which). Input material: PBMCs or T cells enriched from blood (not recorded which). This chain connects TRBV12-3 or TRBV12-4 to TRBJ1-3; weak D call: TRBD1 (5 bases). The CDR3 DNA follows: TGTGCCGGTTCAGAAGGGGACACCATATATTTT. This codes for CAGSEGDTIYF.